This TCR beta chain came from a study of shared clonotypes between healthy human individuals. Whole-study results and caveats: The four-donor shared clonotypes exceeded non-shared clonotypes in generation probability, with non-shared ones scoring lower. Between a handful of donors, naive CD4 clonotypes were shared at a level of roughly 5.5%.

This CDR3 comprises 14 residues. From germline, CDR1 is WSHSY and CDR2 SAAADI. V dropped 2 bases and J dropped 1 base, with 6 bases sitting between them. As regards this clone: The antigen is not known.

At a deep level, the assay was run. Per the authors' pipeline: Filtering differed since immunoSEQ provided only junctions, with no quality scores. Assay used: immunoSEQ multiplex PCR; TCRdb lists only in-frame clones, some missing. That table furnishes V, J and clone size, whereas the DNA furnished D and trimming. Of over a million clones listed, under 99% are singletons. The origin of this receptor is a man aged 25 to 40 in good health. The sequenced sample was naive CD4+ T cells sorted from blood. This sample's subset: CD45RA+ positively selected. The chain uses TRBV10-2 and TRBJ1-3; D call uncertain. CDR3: CASSEERSGNTIYF. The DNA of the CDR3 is TGCGCCAGCAGTGAGGAGAGATCTGGAAACACCATATATTTT.